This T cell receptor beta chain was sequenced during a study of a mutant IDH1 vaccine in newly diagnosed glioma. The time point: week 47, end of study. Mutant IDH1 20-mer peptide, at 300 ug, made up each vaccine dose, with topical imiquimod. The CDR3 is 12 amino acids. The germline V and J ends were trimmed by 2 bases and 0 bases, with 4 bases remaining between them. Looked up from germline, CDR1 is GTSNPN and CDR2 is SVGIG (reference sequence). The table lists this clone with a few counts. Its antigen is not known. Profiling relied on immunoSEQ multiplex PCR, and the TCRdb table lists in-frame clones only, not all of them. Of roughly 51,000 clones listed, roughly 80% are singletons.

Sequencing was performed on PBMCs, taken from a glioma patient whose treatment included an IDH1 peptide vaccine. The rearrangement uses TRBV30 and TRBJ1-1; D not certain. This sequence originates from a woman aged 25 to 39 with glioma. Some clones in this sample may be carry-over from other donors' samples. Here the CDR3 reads CAWSSVNTEAFF. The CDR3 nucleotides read TGTGCCTGGAGTTCGGTGAACACTGAAGCTTTCTTT.